Each of the 11 T cell receptor beta chains below was sequenced from the same sample in a study of shared clonotypes between healthy human individuals. TCRdb keeps only in-frame clones here, not all; method: immunoSEQ multiplex PCR. The sample records approximately 710,000 clones, 90% being singletons. The specimen was memory CD8+ T cells from PBMCs. Stated subset: CD45RO+ cells pooled with CCR7-negative TemRA cells. These receptors were collected from a man between 18 and 35 years old in good health. Some clones in this sample may be carry-over from other donors' samples.

The genes are TRBV5-7 and TRBJ1-2; D uncertain. TRBV5-7 is noted as an ORF with a role that remains uncertain. Between the trimmed V and J ends, which lost 3 bases and 7 bases, there was a span of 19 bases. The CDR3 spans 15 residues. CDR3 protein: CASSSTCGLLRGYTF. As DNA, the CDR3 is TGTGCCAGCAGCTCGACCTGCGGGCTCCTTCGTGGCTACACCTTC.

The chain couples TRBV6-4 to TRBJ2-7, with 13 bases fitting TRBD2. The trim removed 2 bases at V and 6 bases at J, leaving 7 bases unmatched. This CDR3 is built from 16 residues. CDR1 MRHNA and CDR2 SNTAGT come from the germline V gene. The chain's CDR3 is CASSDDLTSGRREQYF. CDR3 DNA sequence: TGTGCCAGCAGTGACGACCTGACTAGCGGGAGGCGCGAGCAGTACTTC.

The rearrangement uses TRBV15 and TRBJ2-3, with TRBD2 identical over 13 bases. Germline CDR1 is LNHNV and CDR2 is YYDKDF (reference sequence). The V segment lost 1 base and the J segment 14 bases; nucleotides outside the gene matches: 9. This CDR3 comprises 15 residues. CDR3 in DNA: TGTGCCACCAGCAGAGGAGGACTAGCGGGAGTCTTACCGTATTTT. This codes for CATSRGGLAGVLPYF.

The V and J genes are TRBV9 and TRBJ2-1, with a weak D call TRBD2 (5 bases). This CDR3 comprises 12 residues. Trimming stripped 0 bases from V and 8 bases from J, with 6 bases between. From germline, CDR1 is SGDLS and CDR2 YYNGEE. CDR3 sequence reads: CASSVARDEQFF. CDR3 bases: TGTGCCAGCAGCGTAGCGCGGGATGAGCAGTTCTTC.

This clone was observed once. V gene TRBV7-9 combines with J gene TRBJ1-2; 9 bases fit TRBD1. Germline values: CDR1 SEHNR, CDR2 FQNEAQ (reference sequence). V was pared by 1 base and J by 2 bases, with 8 bases of the junction left unmatched. This CDR3 region has 17 residues. DNA of the CDR3: TGTGCCAGCAGCTTAGAAGGGACAGGGTCCCCAAACTATGGCTACACCTTC. Its translation: CASSLEGTGSPNYGYTF.

The rearrangement links TRBV11-3 to TRBJ2-3; D might be TRBD1 (5 bases). Germline V lookup: CDR1 SGHNT, CDR2 YENEEA. The CDR3 contains 15 residues. Trimming removed 1 base at V and 2 bases at J, with 10 bases between. The CDR3 loop reads CASSLGGAFTDTQYF. CDR3 sequence (DNA): TGTGCCAGCAGCTTAGGTGGGGCATTCACAGATACGCAGTATTTT.

V and J are TRBV11-2 and TRBJ2-1; TRBD1 matches at 8 bases. CDR3 length: 15 amino acids. The V segment lost 6 bases and the J segment 6 bases; nucleotides outside the gene matches: 10. The V gene's germline CDR1 is SGHAT and CDR2 FQNNGV. In DNA form, the CDR3 reads TGTGCCAGCAGTCAAAGGACAGGGTGGGGCAATGAGCAGTTCTTC. Its translation is CASSQRTGWGNEQFF. The full variable domain, completed using reference TRBV11-2 and TRBJ2-1, is EAGVAQSPRYKIIEKRQSVAFWCNPISGHATLYWYQQILGQGPKLLIQFQNNGVVDDSQLPKDRFSAERLKGVDSTLKIQPAKLEDSAVYLCASSQRTGWGNEQFFGPGTRLTVL.

To note about this clone: One end of the junction does not line up with germline, which may come from a read error. V and J are TRBV29-1 and TRBJ1-3, with D uncertain. The germline CDR1 and CDR2 sequences are SQVTM and ANQGSEA. The CDR3 has 13 residues. The CDR3 DNA sequence: TGCAGCGCTGAAACGGGGTCTGGAAACACCATATATTTT. Amino acids: CSAETGSGNTIYF.

Worth noting for this clone: One end of the junction does not line up with germline, which may come from a read error. This rearrangement joins TRBV28 to TRBJ2-7; possibly TRBD1 for D (5 bases). The V gene's germline CDR1 is MDHEN and CDR2 SYDVKM. The CDR3 has 14 amino acids. The CDR3 DNA sequence: TGTGCCAGCAGTTCAAAGGGGTGGGCCTACAAGCAGTACTTC. This sequence encodes CASSSKGWAYKQYF.

The chain recombines TRBV29-1 with TRBJ2-1; TRBD2 agrees at 8 bases. Losses at the gene ends were 7 bases for V and 1 base for J; bases not matched to a gene: 12. The CDR3 consists of 16 residues. CDR1 is SQVTM and CDR2 is ANQGSEA in the germline V gene. The CDR3 DNA follows: TGCAGCGGCTGGGGATTAGCGGGGCGATCCTACAATGAGCAGTTCTTC. Its translation: CSGWGLAGRSYNEQFF.

This chain joins TRBV15 and TRBJ2-7, with D possibly being TRBD1 (6 bases). The CDR3 covers 13 residues. The V gene lost 6 bases and the J gene lost 5 bases, with 14 bases spanning the gap. Looked up from germline, CDR1 is LNHNV and CDR2 is YYDKDF (reference sequence). DNA for the CDR3: TGTGCCACCAGGGAACAGGGCGTCCACGAGCAGTACTTC. It is translated as CATREQGVHEQYF.